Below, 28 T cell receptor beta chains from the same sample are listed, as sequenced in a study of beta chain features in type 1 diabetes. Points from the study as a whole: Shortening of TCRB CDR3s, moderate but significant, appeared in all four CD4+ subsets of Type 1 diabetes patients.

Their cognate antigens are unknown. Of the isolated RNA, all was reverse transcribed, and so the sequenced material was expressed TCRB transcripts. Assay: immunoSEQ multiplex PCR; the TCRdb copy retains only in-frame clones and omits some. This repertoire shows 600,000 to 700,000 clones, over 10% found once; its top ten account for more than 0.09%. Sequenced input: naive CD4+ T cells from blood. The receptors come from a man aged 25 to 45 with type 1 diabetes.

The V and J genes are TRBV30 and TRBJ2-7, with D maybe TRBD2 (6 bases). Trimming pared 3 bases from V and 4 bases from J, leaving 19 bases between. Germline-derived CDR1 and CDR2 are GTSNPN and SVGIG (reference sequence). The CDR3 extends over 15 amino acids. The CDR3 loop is CAWSALQGRPYEQYF. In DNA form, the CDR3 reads TGTGCCTGGAGCGCCCTCCAAGGGAGGCCATACGAGCAGTACTTC.

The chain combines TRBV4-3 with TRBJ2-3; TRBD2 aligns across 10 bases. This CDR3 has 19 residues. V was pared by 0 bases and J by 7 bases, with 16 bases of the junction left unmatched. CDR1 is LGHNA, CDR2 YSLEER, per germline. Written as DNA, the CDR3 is TGCGCCAGCAGCCAAGATAGTGGACTAGCGGTTGGTGGGCATTATACGCAGTATTTT. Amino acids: CASSQDSGLAVGGHYTQYF.

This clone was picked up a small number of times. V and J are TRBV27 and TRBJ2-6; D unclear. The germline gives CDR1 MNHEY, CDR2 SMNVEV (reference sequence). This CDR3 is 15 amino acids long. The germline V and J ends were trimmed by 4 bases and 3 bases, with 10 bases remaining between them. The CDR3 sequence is CASSSVAGGANVLTF. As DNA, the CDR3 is TGTGCCAGCAGTTCGGTTGCAGGTGGGGCCAACGTCCTGACTTTC. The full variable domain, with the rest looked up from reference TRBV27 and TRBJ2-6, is EAQVTQNPRYLITVTGKKLTVTCSQNMNHEYMSWYRQDPGLGLRQIYYSMNVEVTDKGDVPEGYKVSRKEKRNFPLILESPSPNQTSLYFCASSSVAGGANVLTFGAGSRLTVL.

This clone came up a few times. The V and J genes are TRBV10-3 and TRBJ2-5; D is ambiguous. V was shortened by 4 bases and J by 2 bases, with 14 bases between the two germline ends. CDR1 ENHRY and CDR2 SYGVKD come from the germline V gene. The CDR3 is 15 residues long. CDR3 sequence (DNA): TGTGCCATCAGTGTCGGAACCCCACCACAAGAGACCCAGTACTTC. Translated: CAISVGTPPQETQYF.

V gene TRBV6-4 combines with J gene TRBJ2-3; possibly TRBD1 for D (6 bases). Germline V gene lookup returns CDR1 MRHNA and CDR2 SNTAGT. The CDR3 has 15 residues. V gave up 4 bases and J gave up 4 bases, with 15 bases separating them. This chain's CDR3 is CASSAGHTSPDTQYF. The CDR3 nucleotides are TGTGCCAGCAGTGCGGGACACACGAGCCCAGATACGCAGTATTTT.

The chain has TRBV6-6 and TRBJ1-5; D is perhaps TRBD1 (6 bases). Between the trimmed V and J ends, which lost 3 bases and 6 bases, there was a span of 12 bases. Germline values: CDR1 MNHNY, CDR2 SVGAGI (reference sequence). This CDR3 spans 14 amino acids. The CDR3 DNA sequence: TGTGCCAGCAGTTATGGGTCAGGGGCTCAGCCCCAGCATTTT. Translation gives CASSYGSGAQPQHF.

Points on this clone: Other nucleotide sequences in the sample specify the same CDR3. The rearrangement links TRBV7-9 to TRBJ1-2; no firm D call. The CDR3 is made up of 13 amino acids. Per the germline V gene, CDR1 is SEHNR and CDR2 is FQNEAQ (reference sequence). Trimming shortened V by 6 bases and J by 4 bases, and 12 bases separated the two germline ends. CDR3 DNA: TGTGCCAGCAGTCTCACCGGGTCCTATGGCTACACCTTC. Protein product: CASSLTGSYGYTF.

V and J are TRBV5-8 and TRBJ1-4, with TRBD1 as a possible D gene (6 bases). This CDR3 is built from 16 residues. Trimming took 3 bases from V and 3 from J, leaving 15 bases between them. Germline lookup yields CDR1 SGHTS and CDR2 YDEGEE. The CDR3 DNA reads TGTGCCAGCAGCTCGATCCGGACAGATCCTAATGAAAAACTGTTTTTT. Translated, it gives CASSSIRTDPNEKLFF.

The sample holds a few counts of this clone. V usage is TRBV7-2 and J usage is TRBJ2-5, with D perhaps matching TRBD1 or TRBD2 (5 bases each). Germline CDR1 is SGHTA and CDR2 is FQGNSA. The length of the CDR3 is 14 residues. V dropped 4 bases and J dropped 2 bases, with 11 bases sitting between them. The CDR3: CASSYEGKQETQYF. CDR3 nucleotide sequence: TGTGCCAGCAGCTACGAGGGGAAACAAGAGACCCAGTACTTC.

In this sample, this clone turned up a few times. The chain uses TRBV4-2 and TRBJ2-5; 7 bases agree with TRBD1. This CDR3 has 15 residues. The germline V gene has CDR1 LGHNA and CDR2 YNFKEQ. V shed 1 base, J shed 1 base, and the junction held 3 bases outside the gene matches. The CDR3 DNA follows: TGTGCCAGCAGCCAAGCAACAGGGGTCCAAGAGACCCAGTACTTC. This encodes CASSQATGVQETQYF.

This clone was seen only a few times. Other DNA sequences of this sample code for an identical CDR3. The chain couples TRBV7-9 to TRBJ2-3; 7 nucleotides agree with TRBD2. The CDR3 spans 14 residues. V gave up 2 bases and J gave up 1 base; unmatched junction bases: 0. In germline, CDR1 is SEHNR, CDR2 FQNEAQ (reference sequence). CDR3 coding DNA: TGTGCCAGCAGCTTACGGGGGGGCACAGATACGCAGTATTTT. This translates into CASSLRGGTDTQYF. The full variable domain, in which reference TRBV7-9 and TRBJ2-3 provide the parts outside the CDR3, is DTGVSQNPRHKITKRGQNVTFRCDPISEHNRLYWYRQTLGQGPEFLTYFQNEAQLEKSRLLSDRFSAERPKGSFSTLEIQRTEQGDSAMYLCASSLRGGTDTQYFGPGTRLTVL.

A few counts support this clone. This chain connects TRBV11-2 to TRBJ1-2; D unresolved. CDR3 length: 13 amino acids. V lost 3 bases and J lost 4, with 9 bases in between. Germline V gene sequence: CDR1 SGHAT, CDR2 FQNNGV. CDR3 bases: TGTGCCAGCAGCTTTACGGGGATCTATGGCTACACCTTC. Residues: CASSFTGIYGYTF.

The CDR3 region has the DNA TGCGCCAGCAGCCGGGAACAGGGGGCAAAGAATGAGCAGTTCTTC. Its protein product is CASSREQGAKNEQFF. J is TRBJ2-1 and V is TRBV4-3; 9 bases fit TRBD1. The length of the CDR3 is 15 residues. The J segment lost 7 bases and the V segment lost 4 bases, leaving 8 bases of the junction unmatched. Germline-derived CDR1 and CDR2 are LGHNA and YSLEER.

CDR3 bases: TGTGCCACTACAGGGGACAGCACAGATACGCAGTATTTT. Its protein product is CATTGDSTDTQYF. This rearrangement joins TRBV6-1 to TRBJ2-3; 7 bases line up with TRBD1. Unmatched junction bases numbered 4, after V lost 10 bases and J lost 0 bases. The CDR3 consists of 13 residues. The germline V gene encodes CDR1 MNHNS and CDR2 SASEGT.

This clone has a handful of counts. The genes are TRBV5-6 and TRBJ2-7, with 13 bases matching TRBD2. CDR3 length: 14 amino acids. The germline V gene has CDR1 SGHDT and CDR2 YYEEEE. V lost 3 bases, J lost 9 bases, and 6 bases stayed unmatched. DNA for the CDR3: TGTGCCAGCAGCTCGGGACTAGCGGGGAAGGTGCAGTACTTC. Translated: CASSSGLAGKVQYF.

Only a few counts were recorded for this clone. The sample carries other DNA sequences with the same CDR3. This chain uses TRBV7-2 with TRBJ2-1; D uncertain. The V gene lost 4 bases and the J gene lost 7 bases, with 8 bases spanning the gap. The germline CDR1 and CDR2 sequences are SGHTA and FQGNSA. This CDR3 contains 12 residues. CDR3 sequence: CASSSVGNEQFF. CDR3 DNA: TGTGCCAGCAGCTCCGTAGGGAATGAGCAGTTCTTC.

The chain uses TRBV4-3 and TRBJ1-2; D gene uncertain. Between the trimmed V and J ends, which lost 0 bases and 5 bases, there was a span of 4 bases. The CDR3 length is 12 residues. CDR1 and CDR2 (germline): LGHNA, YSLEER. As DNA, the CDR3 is TGCGCCAGCAGCCAAGAGCAGTATGGCTACACCTTC. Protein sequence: CASSQEQYGYTF.

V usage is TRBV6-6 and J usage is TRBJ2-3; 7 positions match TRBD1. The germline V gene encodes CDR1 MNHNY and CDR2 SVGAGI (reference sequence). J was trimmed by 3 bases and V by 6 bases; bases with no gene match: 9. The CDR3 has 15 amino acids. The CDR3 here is CASRAWTGPTDTQYF. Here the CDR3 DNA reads TGTGCCAGCAGAGCCTGGACAGGACCGACAGATACGCAGTATTTT.

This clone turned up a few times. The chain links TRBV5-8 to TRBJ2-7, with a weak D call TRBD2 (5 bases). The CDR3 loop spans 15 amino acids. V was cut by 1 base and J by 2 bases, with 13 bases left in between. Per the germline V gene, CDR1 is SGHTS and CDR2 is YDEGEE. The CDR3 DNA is TGTGCCAGCAGCTTGATGGCCACCGGGACCTACGAGCAGTACTTC. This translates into CASSLMATGTYEQYF.

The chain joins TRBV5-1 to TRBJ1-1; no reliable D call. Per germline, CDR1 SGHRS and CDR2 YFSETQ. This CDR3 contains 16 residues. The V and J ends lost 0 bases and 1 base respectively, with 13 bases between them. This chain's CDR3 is CASSLEKARGNTEAFF. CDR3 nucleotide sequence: TGCGCCAGCAGCTTGGAGAAGGCTCGGGGGAACACTGAAGCTTTCTTT.

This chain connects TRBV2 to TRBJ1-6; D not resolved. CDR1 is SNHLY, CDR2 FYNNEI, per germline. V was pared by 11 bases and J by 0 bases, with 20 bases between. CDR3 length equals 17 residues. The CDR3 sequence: CASHGPRLSSYNSPLHF. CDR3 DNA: TGTGCCTCCCACGGGCCGCGCCTTAGCTCCTATAATTCACCCCTCCACTTT.

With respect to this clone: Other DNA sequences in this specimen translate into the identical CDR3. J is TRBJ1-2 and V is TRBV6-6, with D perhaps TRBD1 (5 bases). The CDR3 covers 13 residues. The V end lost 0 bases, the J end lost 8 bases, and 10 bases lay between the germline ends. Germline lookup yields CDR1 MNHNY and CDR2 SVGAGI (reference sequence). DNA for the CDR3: TGTGCCAGCAGTTACTCCGGACGGGGGGGCTACACCTTC. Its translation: CASSYSGRGGYTF.

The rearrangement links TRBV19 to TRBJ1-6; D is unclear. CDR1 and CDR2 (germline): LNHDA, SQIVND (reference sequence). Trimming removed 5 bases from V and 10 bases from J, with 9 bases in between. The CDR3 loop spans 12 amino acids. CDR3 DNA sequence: TGTGCCAGTAGTGAGATCGACTCACCCCTCCACTTT. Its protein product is CASSEIDSPLHF.

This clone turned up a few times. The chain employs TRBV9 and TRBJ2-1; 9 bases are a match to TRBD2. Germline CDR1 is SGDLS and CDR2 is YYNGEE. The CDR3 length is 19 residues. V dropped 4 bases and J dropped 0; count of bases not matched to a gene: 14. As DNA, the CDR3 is TGTGCCAGCAGCCACACGAAGACTAGCGGACAGAGCTCCTACAATGAGCAGTTCTTC. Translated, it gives CASSHTKTSGQSSYNEQFF.

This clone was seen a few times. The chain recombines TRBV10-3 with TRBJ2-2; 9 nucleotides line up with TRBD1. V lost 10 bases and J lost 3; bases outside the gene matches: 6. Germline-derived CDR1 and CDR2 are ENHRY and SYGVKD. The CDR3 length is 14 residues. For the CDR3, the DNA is TGTGCCACCTCGGGACAGGGCTACACCGGGGAGCTGTTTTTT. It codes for CATSGQGYTGELFF.

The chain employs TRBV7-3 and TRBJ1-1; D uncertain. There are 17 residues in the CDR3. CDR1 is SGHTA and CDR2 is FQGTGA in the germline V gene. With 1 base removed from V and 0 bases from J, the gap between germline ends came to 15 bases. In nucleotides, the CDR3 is TGTGCCAGCAGCTTAAGAGGATTGGCAGGAATGAACACTGAAGCTTTCTTT. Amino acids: CASSLRGLAGMNTEAFF.

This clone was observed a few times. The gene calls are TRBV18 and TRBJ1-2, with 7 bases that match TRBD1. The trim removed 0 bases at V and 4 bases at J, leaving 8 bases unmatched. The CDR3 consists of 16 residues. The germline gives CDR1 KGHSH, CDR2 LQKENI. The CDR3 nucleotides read TGTGCCAGCTCACCACCGGCGTTGGGGGACAGCTATGGCTACACCTTC. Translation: CASSPPALGDSYGYTF.

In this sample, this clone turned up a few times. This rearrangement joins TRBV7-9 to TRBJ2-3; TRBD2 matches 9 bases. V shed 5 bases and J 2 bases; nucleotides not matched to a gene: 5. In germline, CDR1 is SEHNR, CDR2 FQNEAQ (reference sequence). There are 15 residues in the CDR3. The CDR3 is CASSLIAGDTDTQYF. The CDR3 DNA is TGTGCCAGCAGCCTTATAGCGGGGGACACAGATACGCAGTATTTT. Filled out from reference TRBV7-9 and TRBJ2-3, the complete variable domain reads DTGVSQNPRHKITKRGQNVTFRCDPISEHNRLYWYRQTLGQGPEFLTYFQNEAQLEKSRLLSDRFSAERPKGSFSTLEIQRTEQGDSAMYLCASSLIAGDTDTQYFGPGTRLTVL.